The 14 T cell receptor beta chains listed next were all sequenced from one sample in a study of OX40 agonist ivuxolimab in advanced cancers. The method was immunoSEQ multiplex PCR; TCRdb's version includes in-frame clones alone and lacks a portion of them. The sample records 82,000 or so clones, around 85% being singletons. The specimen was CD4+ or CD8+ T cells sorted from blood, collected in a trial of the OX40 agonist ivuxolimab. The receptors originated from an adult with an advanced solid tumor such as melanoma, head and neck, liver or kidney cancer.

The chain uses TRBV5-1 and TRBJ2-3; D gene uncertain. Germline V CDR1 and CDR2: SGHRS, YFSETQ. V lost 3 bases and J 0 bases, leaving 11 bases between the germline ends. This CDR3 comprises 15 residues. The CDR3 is CASSYNGRSTDTQYF. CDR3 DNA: TGCGCCAGCAGCTATAATGGCAGGAGCACAGATACGCAGTATTTT. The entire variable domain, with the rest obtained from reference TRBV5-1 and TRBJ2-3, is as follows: KAGVTQTPRYLIKTRGQQVTLSCSPISGHRSVSWYQQTPGQGLQFLFEYFSETQRNKGNFPGRFSGRQFSNSRSEMNVSTLELGDSALYLCASSYNGRSTDTQYFGPGTRLTVL.

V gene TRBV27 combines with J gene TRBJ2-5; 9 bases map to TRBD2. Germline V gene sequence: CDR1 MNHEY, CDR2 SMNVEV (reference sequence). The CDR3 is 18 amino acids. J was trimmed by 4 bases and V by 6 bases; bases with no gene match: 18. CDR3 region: CASRDLAGTHYRGETQYF. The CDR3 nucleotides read TGTGCCAGCAGGGACCTAGCGGGGACACACTATAGGGGAGAGACCCAGTACTTC.

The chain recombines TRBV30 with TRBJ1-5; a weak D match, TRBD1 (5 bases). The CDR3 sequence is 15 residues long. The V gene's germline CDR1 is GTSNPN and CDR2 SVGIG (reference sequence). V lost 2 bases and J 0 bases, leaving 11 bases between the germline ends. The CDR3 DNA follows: TGTGCCTGGAGTCAAGGGGATTATAGCAATCAGCCCCAGCATTTT. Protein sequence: CAWSQGDYSNQPQHF.

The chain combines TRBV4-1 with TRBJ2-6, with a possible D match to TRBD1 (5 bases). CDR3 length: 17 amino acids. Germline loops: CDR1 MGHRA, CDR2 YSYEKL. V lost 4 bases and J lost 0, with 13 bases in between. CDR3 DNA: TGCGCCAGCAGCCTAGGACACCCGAGCTCTGGGGCCAACGTCCTGACTTTC. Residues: CASSLGHPSSGANVLTF.

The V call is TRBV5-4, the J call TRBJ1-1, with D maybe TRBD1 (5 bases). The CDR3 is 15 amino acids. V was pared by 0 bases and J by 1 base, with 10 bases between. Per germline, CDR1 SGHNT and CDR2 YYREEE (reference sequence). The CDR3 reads CASSLAGPTNTEAFF. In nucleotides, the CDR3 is TGTGCCAGCAGCTTGGCGGGACCGACGAACACTGAAGCTTTCTTT.

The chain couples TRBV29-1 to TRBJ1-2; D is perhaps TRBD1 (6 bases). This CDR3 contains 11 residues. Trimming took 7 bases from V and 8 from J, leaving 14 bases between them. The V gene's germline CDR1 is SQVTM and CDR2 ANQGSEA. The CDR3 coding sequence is TGCAGCGACGTGGCAGGGGTCGGCTACACCTTC. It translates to CSDVAGVGYTF.

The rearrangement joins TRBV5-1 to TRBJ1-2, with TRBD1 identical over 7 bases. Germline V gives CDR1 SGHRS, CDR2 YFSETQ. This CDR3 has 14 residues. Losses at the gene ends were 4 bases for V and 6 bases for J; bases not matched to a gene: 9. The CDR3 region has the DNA TGCGCCAGCAGCCCTGCCGGGACAGTCAATGGCTACACCTTC. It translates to CASSPAGTVNGYTF.

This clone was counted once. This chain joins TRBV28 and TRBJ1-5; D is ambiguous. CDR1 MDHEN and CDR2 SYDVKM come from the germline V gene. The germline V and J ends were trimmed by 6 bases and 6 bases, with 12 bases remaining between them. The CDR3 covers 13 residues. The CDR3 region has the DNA TGTGCCAGCAGACCCGACCCCAGTCAGCCCCAGCATTTT. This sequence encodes CASRPDPSQPQHF.

The CDR3 loop is CASRGRTVSTGELFF. CDR3 DNA sequence: TGTGCCAGCAGGGGCCGGACAGTTTCCACCGGGGAGCTGTTTTTT. The chain recombines TRBV28 with TRBJ2-2, with a weak D call TRBD1 (6 bases). The germline CDR1 and CDR2 sequences are MDHEN and SYDVKM. The CDR3 contains 15 residues. The V and J ends lost 6 bases and 4 bases respectively, with 15 bases between them.

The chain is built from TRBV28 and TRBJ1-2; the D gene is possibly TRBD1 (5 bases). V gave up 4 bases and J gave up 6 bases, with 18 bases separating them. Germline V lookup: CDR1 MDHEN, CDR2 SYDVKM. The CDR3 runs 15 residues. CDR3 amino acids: CASSWGVGGVDGYTF. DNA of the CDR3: TGTGCCAGCAGTTGGGGAGTGGGAGGGGTGGATGGCTACACCTTC.

CDR3 sequence (DNA): TGTGCCAGCATCCTCGGACAGGGGGTTCCCCAGTACTTC. Protein sequence: CASILGQGVPQYF. The J gene is TRBJ2-4, the V gene TRBV7-9; TRBD1 matches at 10 bases. Germline loops: CDR1 SEHNR, CDR2 FQNEAQ (reference sequence). The CDR3 covers 13 residues. Trimming removed 7 bases from V and 13 bases from J; junction bases left unmatched: 10.

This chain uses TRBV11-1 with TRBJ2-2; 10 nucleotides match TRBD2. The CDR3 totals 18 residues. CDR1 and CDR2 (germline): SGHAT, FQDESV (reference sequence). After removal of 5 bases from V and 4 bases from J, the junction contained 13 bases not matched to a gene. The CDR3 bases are TGTGCCAGCAGCCCTCGGTCGAGGACTAGCGGCTTCACCGGGGAGCTGTTTTTT. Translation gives CASSPRSRTSGFTGELFF.

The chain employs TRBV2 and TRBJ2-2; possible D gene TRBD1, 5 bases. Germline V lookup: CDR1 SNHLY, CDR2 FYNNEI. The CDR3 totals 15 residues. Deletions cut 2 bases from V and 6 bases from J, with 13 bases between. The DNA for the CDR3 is TGTGCCAGCAGTGAACTCGGTAGGGGTGCCGGGGAGCTGTTTTTT. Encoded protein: CASSELGRGAGELFF.

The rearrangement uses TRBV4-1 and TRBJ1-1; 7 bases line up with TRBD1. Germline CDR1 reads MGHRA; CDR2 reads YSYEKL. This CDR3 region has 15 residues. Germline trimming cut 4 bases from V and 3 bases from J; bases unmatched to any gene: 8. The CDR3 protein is CASSLVGQRDTEAFF. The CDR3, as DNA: TGCGCCAGCAGCCTCGTGGGACAGAGGGACACTGAAGCTTTCTTT.